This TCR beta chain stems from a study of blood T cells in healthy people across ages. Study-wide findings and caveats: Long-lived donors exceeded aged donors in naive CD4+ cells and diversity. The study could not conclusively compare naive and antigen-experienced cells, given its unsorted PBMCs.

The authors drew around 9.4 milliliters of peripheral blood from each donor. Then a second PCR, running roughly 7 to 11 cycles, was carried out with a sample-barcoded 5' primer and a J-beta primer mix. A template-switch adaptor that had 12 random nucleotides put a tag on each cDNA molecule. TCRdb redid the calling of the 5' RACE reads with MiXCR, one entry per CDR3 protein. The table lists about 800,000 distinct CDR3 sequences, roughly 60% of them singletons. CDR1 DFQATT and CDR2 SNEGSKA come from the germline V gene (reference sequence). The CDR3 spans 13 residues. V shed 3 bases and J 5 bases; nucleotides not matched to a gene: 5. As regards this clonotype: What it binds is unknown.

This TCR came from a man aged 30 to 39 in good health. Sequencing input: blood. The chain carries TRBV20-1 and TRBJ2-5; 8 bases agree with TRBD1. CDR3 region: CSARGTGGETQYF. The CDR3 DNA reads TGCAGTGCTAGGGGAACAGGGGGGGAGACCCAGTACTTC.